These 21 T cell receptor beta chains came from one sample sequenced in a study of shared clonotypes between healthy human individuals. Libraries were prepared by immunoSEQ multiplex PCR; TCRdb keeps only in-frame clonotypes and omits some of them. The profile covers around 2.5 million clones, with roughly 93% appearing a single time and approximately 0.37% taken by the ten largest. Material: naive CD4+ T cells from PBMCs. Indicated subset: CD45RA+ positively selected. These receptors were collected from a man younger than 30 in good health. Some clones in this sample may be carry-over from other donors' samples.

The chain employs TRBV27 and TRBJ2-1; D is uncertain. This CDR3 contains 15 residues. Germline CDR1 and CDR2: MNHEY and SMNVEV (reference sequence). V was trimmed by 2 bases and J by 3 bases, leaving 11 bases between them. CDR3 protein: CASSLVGLGYNEQFF. The CDR3 DNA is TGTGCCAGCAGTTTAGTAGGGCTGGGCTACAATGAGCAGTTCTTC.

The V call is TRBV18, the J call TRBJ2-7, with TRBD2 as a possible D gene (6 bases). CDR3 length equals 15 residues. V dropped 1 base and J dropped 1 base, with 11 bases sitting between them. The germline gives CDR1 KGHSH, CDR2 LQKENI. DNA of the CDR3: TGTGCCAGCTCACCACTGCGGGGTGGTTCCTACGAGCAGTACTTC. Translated, it gives CASSPLRGGSYEQYF.

J is TRBJ1-5 and V is TRBV5-1; 8 bases are a match to TRBD1. The CDR3 is 14 residues long. V lost 4 bases and J lost 5; bases outside the gene matches: 5. Germline V gene sequence: CDR1 SGHRS, CDR2 YFSETQ. The DNA for the CDR3 is TGCGCCAGCAGCCAAGGACAGGGCGATCAGCCCCAGCATTTT. Amino acid sequence: CASSQGQGDQPQHF.

The rearrangement joins TRBV5-1 to TRBJ2-1; D might be TRBD1 or TRBD2, each matching 5 bases. CDR1 is SGHRS and CDR2 is YFSETQ in the germline V gene. The V and J ends lost 3 bases and 8 bases respectively, with 12 bases between them. The CDR3 totals 13 residues. This CDR3 reads CASSSEGQDEQFF. The CDR3 DNA is TGCGCCAGCAGCTCCGAGGGGCAGGATGAGCAGTTCTTC. Drawing the rest from reference TRBV5-1 and TRBJ2-1, the complete variable domain is KAGVTQTPRYLIKTRGQQVTLSCSPISGHRSVSWYQQTPGQGLQFLFEYFSETQRNKGNFPGRFSGRQFSNSRSEMNVSTLELGDSALYLCASSSEGQDEQFFGPGTRLTVL.

The chain has TRBV6-5 and TRBJ2-5; TRBD2 is a possible D gene (5 bases). Trimming cost V 1 base and J 4 bases, with 10 bases left between them. CDR1 and CDR2 (germline): MNHEY, SVGAGI. The CDR3 has 14 residues. The DNA of the CDR3 is TGTGCCAGCAGTTACTGGGAGAAGGGAGAGACCCAGTACTTC. It specifies CASSYWEKGETQYF.

The chain has TRBV5-1 and TRBJ1-1; 11 bases are a match to TRBD1. Germline trimming cut 1 base from V and 5 bases from J; bases unmatched to any gene: 4. This CDR3 is 15 amino acids long. Looked up from germline, CDR1 is SGHRS and CDR2 is YFSETQ. The CDR3 DNA follows: TGCGCCAGCAGCTTGACCGGACAGGGGGCTACTGAAGCTTTCTTT. Its translation is CASSLTGQGATEAFF.

The chain recombines TRBV5-5 with TRBJ2-7; D might be TRBD2 (8 bases). CDR1 and CDR2 from the germline V gene are SGHKS and YYEKEE (reference sequence). V lost 4 bases to trimming and J lost 5 bases, with 13 bases between them. CDR3 length: 13 residues. The CDR3 loop is CASSPGGGDEQYF. In nucleotides, the CDR3 is TGTGCCAGCAGCCCGGGAGGGGGCGACGAGCAGTACTTC.

J is TRBJ2-7 and V is TRBV4-1, with TRBD1 as a possible D gene (6 bases). CDR1 MGHRA and CDR2 YSYEKL come from the germline V gene. The germline V and J ends were trimmed by 1 base and 8 bases, with 15 bases remaining between them. The CDR3 is 14 residues long. The CDR3 here is CASSQVGQGIKQYF. The CDR3 DNA sequence: TGCGCCAGCAGCCAAGTCGGGCAGGGGATTAAGCAGTACTTC.

J is TRBJ2-5 and V is TRBV4-2; 11 bases agree with TRBD2. CDR3 length: 17 residues. Germline values: CDR1 LGHNA, CDR2 YNFKEQ. Unmatched junction bases numbered 4, after V lost 0 bases and J lost 1 base. CDR3 in amino acids: CASSQEGGTSGQETQYF. As DNA, the CDR3 is TGTGCCAGCAGCCAAGAAGGCGGGACTAGCGGCCAAGAGACCCAGTACTTC.

This chain uses TRBV28 with TRBJ2-3, with a possible D match to TRBD2 (6 bases). The CDR3 length is 17 residues. The germline CDR1 and CDR2 sequences are MDHEN and SYDVKM. Trimming removed 7 bases at V and 2 bases at J, with 22 bases between. In DNA form, the CDR3 reads TGTGCCAGCATCATCGGAACCGGGAGAGGGTCCACAGATACGCAGTATTTT. As protein: CASIIGTGRGSTDTQYF.

The count of this clone is one. The V gene is TRBV5-4, the J gene TRBJ1-1; D is ambiguous. CDR1 is SGHNT, CDR2 YYREEE, per germline (reference sequence). V was trimmed by 4 bases and J by 1 base, leaving 8 bases between them. The CDR3 has 13 amino acids. CDR3 loop: CASSQYRNTEAFF. DNA of the CDR3: TGTGCCAGCAGCCAGTATAGGAACACTGAAGCTTTCTTT. The variable domain in full, completed from reference TRBV5-4 and TRBJ1-1, reads ETGVTQSPTHLIKTRGQQVTLRCSSQSGHNTVSWYQQALGQGPQFIFQYYREEENGRGNFPPRFSGLQFPNYSSELNVNALELDDSALYLCASSQYRNTEAFFGQGTRLTVV.

V is TRBV25-1 and J is TRBJ2-2; 8 bases line up with TRBD1. In germline, CDR1 is MGHDK, CDR2 SYGVNS. This CDR3 is built from 16 residues. After removal of 2 bases from V and 4 bases from J, the junction contained 6 bases not matched to a gene. CDR3 nucleotides: TGTGCCAGCAGTGAAACCAGGGGGCTTAGCACCGGGGAGCTGTTTTTT. This encodes CASSETRGLSTGELFF.

The V call is TRBV6-5, the J call TRBJ1-1; 8 positions agree with TRBD1. The germline CDR1 and CDR2 sequences are MNHEY and SVGAGI. The CDR3 is 14 residues long. With V trimmed by 5 bases and J by 5 bases, 7 bases remained unmatched. The CDR3 loop is CASSVDRGRTEAFF. DNA for the CDR3: TGTGCCAGCAGTGTAGACAGGGGAAGGACTGAAGCTTTCTTT.

About this clone: Other DNA sequences in the sample encode the same CDR3. The chain is built from TRBV5-1 and TRBJ2-3, with D possibly matching TRBD1 (5 bases). The V gene's germline CDR1 is SGHRS and CDR2 YFSETQ. The V and J ends lost 4 bases and 0 bases respectively, with 12 bases between them. The length of the CDR3 is 15 residues. The CDR3: CASSLDRPSTDTQYF. The CDR3 DNA is TGCGCCAGCAGCCTCGACAGACCAAGCACAGATACGCAGTATTTT.

The V call is TRBV29-1, the J call TRBJ1-5, with 10 bases identical to TRBD1. The V gene's germline CDR1 is SQVTM and CDR2 ANQGSEA. J gave up 7 bases and V 5 bases, and 8 bases lay outside the gene matches. The CDR3 sequence is 14 residues long. This chain's CDR3 is CSVRDRGGGQPQHF. CDR3 in DNA: TGCAGCGTTCGGGACAGGGGAGGGGGCCAGCCCCAGCATTTT.

This clone was counted only a few times. V is TRBV28 and J is TRBJ1-1; 7 nucleotides align to TRBD1. The CDR3 has 17 amino acids. Unmatched junction bases numbered 13, after V lost 5 bases and J lost 1 base. Germline V gene lookup returns CDR1 MDHEN and CDR2 SYDVKM. The CDR3 protein is CASSPLHGDSWNTEAFF. CDR3 DNA: TGTGCCAGCAGTCCGTTACATGGGGACAGTTGGAACACTGAAGCTTTCTTT. The full variable domain, its missing parts supplied by reference TRBV28 and TRBJ1-1, is DVKVTQSSRYLVKRTGEKVFLECVQDMDHENMFWYRQDPGLGLRLIYFSYDVKMKEKGDIPEGYSVSREKKERFSLILESASTNQTSMYLCASSPLHGDSWNTEAFFGQGTRLTVV.

In DNA, the CDR3 is TGTGCCAGCAGTTTATATGGCGGAACCTACAATGAGCAGTTCTTC. It encodes CASSLYGGTYNEQFF. The chain employs TRBV28 and TRBJ2-1, with D uncertain. The V end lost 1 base, the J end lost 2 bases, and 9 bases lay between the germline ends. The germline gives CDR1 MDHEN, CDR2 SYDVKM. CDR3 length equals 15 residues. Together with reference TRBV28 and TRBJ2-1, the CDR3 gives the full variable domain: DVKVTQSSRYLVKRTGEKVFLECVQDMDHENMFWYRQDPGLGLRLIYFSYDVKMKEKGDIPEGYSVSREKKERFSLILESASTNQTSMYLCASSLYGGTYNEQFFGPGTRLTVL.

V gene TRBV27 combines with J gene TRBJ1-4; D gene ambiguous. Deletions cut 6 bases from V and 9 bases from J, with 17 bases between. Germline values: CDR1 MNHEY, CDR2 SMNVEV (reference sequence). This CDR3 is 14 amino acids long. The CDR3 reads CASSPGAWMKKLFF. Written as DNA, the CDR3 is TGTGCCAGCAGCCCGGGTGCGTGGATGAAAAAACTGTTTTTT. Looking up the rest from reference TRBV27 and TRBJ1-4 gives the full variable domain: EAQVTQNPRYLITVTGKKLTVTCSQNMNHEYMSWYRQDPGLGLRQIYYSMNVEVTDKGDVPEGYKVSRKEKRNFPLILESPSPNQTSLYFCASSPGAWMKKLFFGSGTQLSVL.

This rearrangement joins TRBV2 to TRBJ2-1; 10 bases align to TRBD2. Per the germline V gene, CDR1 is SNHLY and CDR2 is FYNNEI. This CDR3 has 15 amino acids. J gave up 1 base and V 7 bases, and 4 bases lay outside the gene matches. CDR3 DNA: TGTGCCAGCAACCTTAGCGGGAGGTCCTACAATGAGCAGTTCTTC. Its protein is CASNLSGRSYNEQFF. The variable domain in full, with the rest retrieved from reference TRBV2 and TRBJ2-1, is EPEVTQTPSHQVTQMGQEVILRCVPISNHLYFYWYRQILGQKVEFLVSFYNNEISEKSEIFDDQFSVERPDGSNFTLKIRSTKLEDSAMYFCASNLSGRSYNEQFFGPGTRLTVL.

The chain uses TRBV11-3 and TRBJ2-2, with D perhaps TRBD2 (5 bases). Germline values: CDR1 SGHNT, CDR2 YENEEA. This CDR3 has 16 residues. Trimming pared 1 base from V and 5 bases from J, leaving 14 bases between. The CDR3 sequence: CASSLVLTSGTGELFF. CDR3 DNA: TGTGCCAGCAGCTTAGTTTTGACCAGCGGTACCGGGGAGCTGTTTTTT.

This CDR3 reads CATSYRGSFQETQYF. As DNA, the CDR3 is TGTGCCACCAGCTATAGAGGGAGTTTCCAAGAGACCCAGTACTTC. The rearrangement links TRBV15 to TRBJ2-5; a weak D match, TRBD2 (5 bases). Germline V gene data show CDR1 as LNHNV and CDR2 as YYDKDF (reference sequence). Trimming took 5 bases from V and 1 from J, leaving 14 bases between them. The CDR3 is 15 residues long.